This T cell receptor (beta chain) was retrieved from a study of beta chain features in type 1 diabetes. Trimming removed 5 bases at V and 4 bases at J, with 17 bases between. The CDR3 length is 15 residues. Germline V gene data show CDR1 as SEHNR and CDR2 as FQNEAQ (reference sequence). Expressed TCRB transcripts were sequenced because the isolated RNA had all been reverse transcribed beforehand. Assay used: immunoSEQ multiplex PCR; TCRdb lists only in-frame clones, some missing. The sample yields just over 450,000 clones, around 28% seen once. Source material: naive CD4+ T cells from blood. J is TRBJ2-5 and V is TRBV7-9; TRBD2 is a possible D gene (6 bases). This clonotype was sampled from a man younger than 35 in good health. The DNA for the CDR3 is TGTGCCAGCAGCCTCCTGACGCAGGGAGGAGAGACCCAGTACTTC. As protein: CASSLLTQGGETQYF.